This T cell receptor beta chain was profiled in a study of T cell clonality in common variable immunodeficiency. Study results and caveats: CVID subjects shared fewer TCRbeta clones than healthy controls did. Compared with healthy controls, CVID subjects showed increased TCRbeta clonality, mostly in about a third. Common variable immunodeficiency TCR beta sequences reportedly had fewer deletions and N-nucleotide insertions.

This CDR3 contains 14 residues. V was shortened by 0 bases and J by 2 bases, with 8 bases between the two germline ends. The germline V gene has CDR1 KGHSH and CDR2 LQKENI. This clone was observed at least ten times. The target antigen is unknown. The read ends 3 residues before the CDR3 terminus; that terminus is restored from the germline J gene. Assay used: immunoSEQ multiplex PCR; TCRdb lists only in-frame clones, some missing. Singletons are absent from the sample, which has about 34,000 clones. This chain uses TRBV18 with TRBJ2-7, with D unclear. The receptor was derived from a person aged 18 to 75 in good health. Source material: peripheral blood mononuclear cells. Partial CDR3 DNA: TGTGCCAGCTCACCACCGGCAGTGACCTACGAG. Its protein is CASSPPAVTYE. The full CDR3 reads CASSPPAVTYEQYF. The whole variable domain, filled in from reference TRBV18 and TRBJ2-7, reads NAGVMQNPRHLVRRRGQEARLRCSPMKGHSHVYWYRQLPEEGLKFMVYLQKENIIDESGMPKERFSAEFPKEGPSILRIQQVVRGDSAAYFCASSPPAVTYEQYFGPGTRLTVT.